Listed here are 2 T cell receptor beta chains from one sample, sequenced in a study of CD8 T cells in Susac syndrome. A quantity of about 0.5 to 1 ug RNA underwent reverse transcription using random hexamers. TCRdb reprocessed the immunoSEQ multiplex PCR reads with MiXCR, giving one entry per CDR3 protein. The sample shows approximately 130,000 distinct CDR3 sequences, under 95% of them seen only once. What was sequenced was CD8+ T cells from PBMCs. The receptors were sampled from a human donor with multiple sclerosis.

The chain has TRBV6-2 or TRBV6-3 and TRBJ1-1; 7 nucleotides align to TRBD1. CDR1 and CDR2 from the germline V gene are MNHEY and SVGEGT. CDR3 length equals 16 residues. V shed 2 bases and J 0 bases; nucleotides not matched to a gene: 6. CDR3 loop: CASSYPTGAMNTEAFF. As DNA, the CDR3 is TGTGCCAGCAGTTACCCCACAGGGGCTATGAACACTGAAGCTTTCTTT.

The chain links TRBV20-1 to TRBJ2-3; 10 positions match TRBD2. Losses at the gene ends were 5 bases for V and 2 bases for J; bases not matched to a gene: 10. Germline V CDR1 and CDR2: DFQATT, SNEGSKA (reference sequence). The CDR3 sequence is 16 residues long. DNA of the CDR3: TGCAGTGCTTTCCCGAGCGGGAGGGCCTACACAGATACGCAGTATTTT. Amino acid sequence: CSAFPSGRAYTDTQYF.